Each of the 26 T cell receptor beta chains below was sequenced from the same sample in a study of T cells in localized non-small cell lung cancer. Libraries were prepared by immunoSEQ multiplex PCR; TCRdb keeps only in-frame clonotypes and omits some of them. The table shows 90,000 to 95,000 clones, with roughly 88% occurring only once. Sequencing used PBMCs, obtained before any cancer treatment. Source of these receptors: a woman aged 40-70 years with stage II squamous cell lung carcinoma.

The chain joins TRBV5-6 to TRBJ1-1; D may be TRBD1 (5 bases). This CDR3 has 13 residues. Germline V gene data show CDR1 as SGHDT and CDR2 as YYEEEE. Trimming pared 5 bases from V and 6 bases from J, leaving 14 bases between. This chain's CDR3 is CASRRWGVAEAFF. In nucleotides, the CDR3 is TGTGCCAGCAGGCGTTGGGGGGTGGCTGAAGCTTTCTTT.

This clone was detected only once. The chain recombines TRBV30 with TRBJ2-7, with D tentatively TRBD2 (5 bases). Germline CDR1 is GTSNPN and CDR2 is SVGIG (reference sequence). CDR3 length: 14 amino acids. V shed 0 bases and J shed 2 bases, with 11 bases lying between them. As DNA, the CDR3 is TGTGCCTGGAGTGTCGGAGCGGTCGCCTACGAGCAGTACTTC. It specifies CAWSVGAVAYEQYF. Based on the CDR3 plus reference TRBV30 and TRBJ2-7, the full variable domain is SQTIHQWPATLVQPVGSPLSLECTVEGTSNPNLYWYRQAAGRGLQLLFYSVGIGQISSEVPQNLSASRPQDRQFILSSKKLLLSDSGFYLCAWSVGAVAYEQYFGPGTRLTVT.

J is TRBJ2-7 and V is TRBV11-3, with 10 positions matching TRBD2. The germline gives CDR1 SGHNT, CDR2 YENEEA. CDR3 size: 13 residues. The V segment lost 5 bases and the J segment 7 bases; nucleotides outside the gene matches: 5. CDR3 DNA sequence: TGTGCCAGCAGCCAGTTTAGCGGGGGGGAGCAGTACTTC. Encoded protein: CASSQFSGGEQYF.

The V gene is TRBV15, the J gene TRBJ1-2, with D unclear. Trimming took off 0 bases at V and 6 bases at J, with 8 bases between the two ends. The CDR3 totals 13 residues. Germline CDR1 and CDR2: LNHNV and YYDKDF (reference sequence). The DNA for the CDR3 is TGTGCCACCAGCAGAGATCGCCAGAATGGCTACACCTTC. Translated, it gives CATSRDRQNGYTF.

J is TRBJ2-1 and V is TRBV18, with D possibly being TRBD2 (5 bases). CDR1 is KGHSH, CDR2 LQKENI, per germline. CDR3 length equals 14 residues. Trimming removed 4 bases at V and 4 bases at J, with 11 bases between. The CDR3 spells CASSLLDLYNEQFF. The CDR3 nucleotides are TGTGCCAGCTCACTACTGGACTTATACAATGAGCAGTTCTTC.

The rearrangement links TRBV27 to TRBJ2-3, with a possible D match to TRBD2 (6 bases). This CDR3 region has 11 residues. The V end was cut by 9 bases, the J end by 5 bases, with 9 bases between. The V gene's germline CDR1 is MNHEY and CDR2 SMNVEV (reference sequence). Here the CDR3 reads CASWRGDTQYF. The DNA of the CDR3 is TGTGCCAGTTGGAGGGGAGATACGCAGTATTTT.

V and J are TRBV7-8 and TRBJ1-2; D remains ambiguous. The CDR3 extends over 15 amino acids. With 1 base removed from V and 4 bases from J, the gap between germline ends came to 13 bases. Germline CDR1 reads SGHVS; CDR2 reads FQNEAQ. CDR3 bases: TGTGCCAGCAGCTTAGATCCGGGGTCCAGCTATGGCTACACCTTC. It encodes CASSLDPGSSYGYTF. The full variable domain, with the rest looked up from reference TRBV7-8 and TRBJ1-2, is GAGVSQSPRYKVAKRGQDVALRCDPISGHVSLFWYQQALGQGPEFLTYFQNEAQLDKSGLPSDRFFAERPEGSVSTLKIQRTQQEDSAVYLCASSLDPGSSYGYTFGSGTRLTVV.

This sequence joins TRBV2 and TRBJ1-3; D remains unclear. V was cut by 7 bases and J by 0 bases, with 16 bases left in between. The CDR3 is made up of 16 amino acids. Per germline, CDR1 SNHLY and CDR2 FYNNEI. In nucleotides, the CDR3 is TGTGCCAGCAAAGAACACCCGCTAATCTCTGGAAACACCATATATTTT. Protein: CASKEHPLISGNTIYF.

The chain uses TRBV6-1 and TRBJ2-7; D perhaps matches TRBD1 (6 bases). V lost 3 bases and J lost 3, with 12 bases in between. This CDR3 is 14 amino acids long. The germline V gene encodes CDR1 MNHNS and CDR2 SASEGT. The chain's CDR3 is CASSEPRDNYEQYF. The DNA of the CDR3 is TGTGCCAGCAGTGAGCCCCGGGACAACTACGAGCAGTACTTC.

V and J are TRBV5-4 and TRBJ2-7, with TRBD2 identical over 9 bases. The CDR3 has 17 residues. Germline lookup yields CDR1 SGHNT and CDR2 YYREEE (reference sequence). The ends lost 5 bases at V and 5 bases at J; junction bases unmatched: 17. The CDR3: CASSPGAGGRRNDEQYF. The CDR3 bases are TGTGCCAGCAGTCCCGGGGCGGGGGGGCGCAGGAACGACGAGCAGTACTTC. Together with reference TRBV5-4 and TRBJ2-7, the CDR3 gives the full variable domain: ETGVTQSPTHLIKTRGQQVTLRCSSQSGHNTVSWYQQALGQGPQFIFQYYREEENGRGNFPPRFSGLQFPNYSSELNVNALELDDSALYLCASSPGAGGRRNDEQYFGPGTRLTVT.

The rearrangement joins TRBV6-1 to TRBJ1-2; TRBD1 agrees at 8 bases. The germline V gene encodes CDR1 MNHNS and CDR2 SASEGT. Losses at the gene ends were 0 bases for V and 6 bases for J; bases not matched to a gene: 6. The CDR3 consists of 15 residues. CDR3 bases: TGTGCCAGCAGTGAAGCGTCCCGGGACAGGAATGGCTACACCTTC. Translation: CASSEASRDRNGYTF.

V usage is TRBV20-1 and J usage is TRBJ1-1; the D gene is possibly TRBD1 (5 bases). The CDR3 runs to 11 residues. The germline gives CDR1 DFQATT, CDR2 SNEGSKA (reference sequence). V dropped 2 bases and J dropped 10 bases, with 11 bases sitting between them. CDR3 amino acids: CSARSGVVAFF. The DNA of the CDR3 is TGCAGTGCTAGATCGGGGGTTGTAGCTTTCTTT.

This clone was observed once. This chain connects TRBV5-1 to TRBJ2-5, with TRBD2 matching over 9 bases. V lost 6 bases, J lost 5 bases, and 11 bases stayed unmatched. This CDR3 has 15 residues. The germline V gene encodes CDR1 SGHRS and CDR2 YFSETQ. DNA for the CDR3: TGCGCCAGCACCCCTTGGCGGGGGGGCCACGAGACCCAGTACTTC. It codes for CASTPWRGGHETQYF.

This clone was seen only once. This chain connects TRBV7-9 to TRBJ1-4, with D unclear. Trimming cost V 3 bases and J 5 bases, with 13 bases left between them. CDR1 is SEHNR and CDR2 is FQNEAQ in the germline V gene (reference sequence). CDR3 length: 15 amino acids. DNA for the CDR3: TGTGCCAGCAGCTTGAGTGGGCAGCTAAATGAAAAACTGTTTTTT. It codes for CASSLSGQLNEKLFF.

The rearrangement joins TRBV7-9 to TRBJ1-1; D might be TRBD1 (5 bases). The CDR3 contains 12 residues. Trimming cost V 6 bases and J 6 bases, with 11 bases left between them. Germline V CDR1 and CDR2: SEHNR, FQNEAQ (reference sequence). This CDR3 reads CASSQGFAEAFF. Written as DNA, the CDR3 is TGTGCCAGCAGTCAGGGATTCGCTGAAGCTTTCTTT. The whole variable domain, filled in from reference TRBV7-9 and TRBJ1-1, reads DTGVSQNPRHKITKRGQNVTFRCDPISEHNRLYWYRQTLGQGPEFLTYFQNEAQLEKSRLLSDRFSAERPKGSFSTLEIQRTEQGDSAMYLCASSQGFAEAFFGQGTRLTVV.

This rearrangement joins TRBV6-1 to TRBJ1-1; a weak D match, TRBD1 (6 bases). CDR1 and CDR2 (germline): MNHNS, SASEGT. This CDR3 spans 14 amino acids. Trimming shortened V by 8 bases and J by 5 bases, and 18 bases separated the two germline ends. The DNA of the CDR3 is TGTGCCAGCCCCGTTAAGGGGGTAGGGACTGAAGCTTTCTTT. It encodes CASPVKGVGTEAFF.

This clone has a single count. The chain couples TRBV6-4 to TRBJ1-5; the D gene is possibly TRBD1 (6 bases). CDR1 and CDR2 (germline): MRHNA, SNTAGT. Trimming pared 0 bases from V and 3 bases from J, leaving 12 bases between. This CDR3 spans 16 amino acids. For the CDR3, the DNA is TGTGCCAGCAGTGACTCACGCCAGGGGCACAATCAGCCCCAGCATTTT. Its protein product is CASSDSRQGHNQPQHF.

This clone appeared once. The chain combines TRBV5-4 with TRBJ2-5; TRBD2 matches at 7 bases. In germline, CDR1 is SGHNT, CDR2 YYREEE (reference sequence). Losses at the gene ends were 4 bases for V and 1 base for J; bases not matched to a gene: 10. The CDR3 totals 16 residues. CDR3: CASSQSSGRGQETQYF. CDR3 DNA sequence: TGTGCCAGCAGCCAATCTAGCGGTCGGGGCCAAGAGACCCAGTACTTC.

The CDR3 is CASSRRQGAGEKLFF. CDR3 DNA sequence: TGTGCCAGCAGCAGACGACAGGGGGCAGGAGAAAAACTGTTTTTT. The V gene is TRBV5-6, the J gene TRBJ1-4, with TRBD1 matching over 10 bases. The CDR3 loop spans 15 amino acids. Germline V CDR1 and CDR2: SGHDT, YYEEEE. V shed 4 bases, J shed 8 bases, and the junction held 8 bases outside the gene matches.

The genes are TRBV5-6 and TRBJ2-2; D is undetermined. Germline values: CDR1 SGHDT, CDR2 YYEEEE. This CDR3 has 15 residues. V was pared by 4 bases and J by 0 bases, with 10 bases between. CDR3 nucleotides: TGTGCCAGCAGCCCCACGGGTCCGAACACCGGGGAGCTGTTTTTT. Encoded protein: CASSPTGPNTGELFF. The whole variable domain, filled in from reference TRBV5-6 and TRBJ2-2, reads DAGVTQSPTHLIKTRGQQVTLRCSPKSGHDTVSWYQQALGQGPQFIFQYYEEEERQRGNFPDRFSGHQFPNYSSELNVNALLLGDSALYLCASSPTGPNTGELFFGEGSRLTVL.

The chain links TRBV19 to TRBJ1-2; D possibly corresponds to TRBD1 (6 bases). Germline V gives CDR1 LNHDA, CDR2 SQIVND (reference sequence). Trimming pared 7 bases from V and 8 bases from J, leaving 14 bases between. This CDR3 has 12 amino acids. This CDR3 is CASNFRGGGYTF. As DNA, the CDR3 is TGTGCCAGTAACTTCAGGGGCGGGGGCTACACCTTC.

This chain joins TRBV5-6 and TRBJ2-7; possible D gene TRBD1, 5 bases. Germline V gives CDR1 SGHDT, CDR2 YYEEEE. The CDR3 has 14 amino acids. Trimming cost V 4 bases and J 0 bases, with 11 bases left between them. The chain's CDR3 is CASSRTRSSYEQYF. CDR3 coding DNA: TGTGCCAGCAGCCGGACAAGGAGCTCCTACGAGCAGTACTTC.

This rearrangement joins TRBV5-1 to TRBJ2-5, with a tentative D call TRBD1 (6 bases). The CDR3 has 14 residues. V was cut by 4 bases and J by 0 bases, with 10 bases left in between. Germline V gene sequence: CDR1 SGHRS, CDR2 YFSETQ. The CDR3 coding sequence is TGCGCCAGCAGCCTCACAGGGTACCAAGAGACCCAGTACTTC. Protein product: CASSLTGYQETQYF.

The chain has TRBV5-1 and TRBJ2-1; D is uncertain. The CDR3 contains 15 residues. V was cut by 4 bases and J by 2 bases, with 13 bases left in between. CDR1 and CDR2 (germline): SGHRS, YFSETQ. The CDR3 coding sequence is TGCGCCAGCAGCCCCGGACCTACCACCTACAATGAGCAGTTCTTC. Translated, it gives CASSPGPTTYNEQFF. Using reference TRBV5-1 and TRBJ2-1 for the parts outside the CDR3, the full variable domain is KAGVTQTPRYLIKTRGQQVTLSCSPISGHRSVSWYQQTPGQGLQFLFEYFSETQRNKGNFPGRFSGRQFSNSRSEMNVSTLELGDSALYLCASSPGPTTYNEQFFGPGTRLTVL.

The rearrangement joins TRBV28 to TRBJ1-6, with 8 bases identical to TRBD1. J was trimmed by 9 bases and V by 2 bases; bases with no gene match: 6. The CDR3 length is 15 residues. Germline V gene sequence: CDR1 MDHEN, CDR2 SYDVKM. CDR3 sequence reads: CASSLRQGASSPLHF. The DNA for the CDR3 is TGTGCCAGCAGTTTACGCCAGGGGGCGTCTTCACCCCTCCACTTT.

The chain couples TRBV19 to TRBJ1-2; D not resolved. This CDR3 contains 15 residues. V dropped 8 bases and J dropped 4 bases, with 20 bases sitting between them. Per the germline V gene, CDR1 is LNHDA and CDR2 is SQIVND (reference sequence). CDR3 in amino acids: CASSGVGGWGYGYTF. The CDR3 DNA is TGTGCCAGTTCAGGCGTCGGTGGATGGGGCTATGGCTACACCTTC.